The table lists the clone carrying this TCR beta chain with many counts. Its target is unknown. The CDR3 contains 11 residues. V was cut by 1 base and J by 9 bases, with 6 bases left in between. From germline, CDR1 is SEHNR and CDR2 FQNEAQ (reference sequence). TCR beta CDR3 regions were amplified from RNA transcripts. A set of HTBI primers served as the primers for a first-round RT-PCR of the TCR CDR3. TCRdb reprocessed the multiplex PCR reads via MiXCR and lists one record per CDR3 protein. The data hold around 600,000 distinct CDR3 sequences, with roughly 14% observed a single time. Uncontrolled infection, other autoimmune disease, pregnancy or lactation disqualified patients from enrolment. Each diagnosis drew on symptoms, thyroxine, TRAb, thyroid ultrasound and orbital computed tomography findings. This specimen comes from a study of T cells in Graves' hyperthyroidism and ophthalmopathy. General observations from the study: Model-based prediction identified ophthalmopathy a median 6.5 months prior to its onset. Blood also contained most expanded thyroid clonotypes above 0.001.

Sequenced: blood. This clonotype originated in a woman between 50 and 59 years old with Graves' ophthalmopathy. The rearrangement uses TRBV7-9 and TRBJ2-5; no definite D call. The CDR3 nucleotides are TGTGCCAGCAGCTTAGGGTATTCCCAGTACTTC. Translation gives CASSLGYSQYF.